This T cell receptor (beta chain) came from a study of immune evolution from preneoplasia to lung adenocarcinoma. TCRdb's table, derived via immunoSEQ multiplex PCR, lists solely in-frame clones and lacks some. The sample lists about 6,300 clones; 78% were seen once. The V gene end was trimmed by 5 bases and the J gene end by 6 bases; junction bases not matched to a gene: 3. Germline values: CDR1 DFQATT, CDR2 SNEGSKA (reference sequence). This CDR3 region has 11 residues. The sample taken for sequencing was FFPE lung adenocarcinoma in situ tissue. This TCR was recovered from a donor older than 65 with lung adenocarcinoma. The rearrangement uses TRBV20-1 and TRBJ1-1, with 7 bases that match TRBD1. The CDR3 DNA sequence: TGCAGTGCTTCTACAGGGGCTGAAGCTTTCTTT. It is translated as CSASTGAEAFF.